This T cell receptor beta chain was documented in a study of cytomegalovirus exposure and HLA in healthy donors. The PCR had 60 Vbeta and 13 Jbeta primers. Libraries were prepared by immunoSEQ multiplex PCR; TCRdb keeps only in-frame clonotypes and omits some of them. The profile shows under 150,000 clones, around 81% of them singletons. This clone has only one observation. Its antigen is unidentified. The study, taken as a whole, reports: Reportedly, TCR beta sequences accurately predicted HLA-A and HLA-B alleles in most subjects. The number of N-insertions in an Asian-associated ancestry cluster was reportedly below the 666-donor mean in a later analysis.

The sequenced sample consisted of PBMCs. The sequence derives from a woman aged 25 to 39 in good health and CMV-seronegative.

Here the CDR3 DNA reads TGTGCCAGTAGCCGGGAGCCTTCCTACGAGCAGTACTTC. It specifies CASSREPSYEQYF. The V gene is TRBV19, the J gene TRBJ2-7; possible D gene TRBD2, 6 bases. The CDR3 spans 13 residues. The germline V gene has CDR1 LNHDA and CDR2 SQIVND (reference sequence). The V end lost 6 bases, the J end lost 1 base, and 10 bases lay between the germline ends. Based on the CDR3 plus reference TRBV19 and TRBJ2-7, the full variable domain is DGGITQSPKYLFRKEGQNVTLSCEQNLNHDAMYWYRQDPGQGLRLIYYSQIVNDFQKGDIAEGYSVSREKKESFPLTVTSAQKNPTAFYLCASSREPSYEQYFGPGTRLTVT.